Detailed here is one TCR beta chain. What it binds is unknown. Reliance was placed on clinical symptoms, serum thyroxine, TRAb, thyroid ultrasound and orbital computed tomography for diagnosis. The data belong to a study of Graves' ophthalmopathy and Graves' hyperthyroidism. For the study at large: Ahead of any treatment, peripheral blood was obtained at the initial diagnosis.

The V gene's germline CDR1 is LNHNV and CDR2 YYDKDF (reference sequence). This CDR3 region has 15 residues. Trimming removed 2 bases at V and 9 bases at J, with 14 bases between. Overall study results and limits: Ophthalmopathy versus stable hyperthyroidism: 13-signature model gave roughly 88% sensitivity, 75% to 82% specificity. Blood repertoires reportedly contained most expanded thyroid clonotypes above 0.001 frequency.

Amplified TCR beta CDR3 regions were obtained using RNA transcripts as template. In the first round, RT-PCR was carried out with HTBI primers, and a multiplex PCR formed the second round. Each CDR3 protein gets one entry after TCRdb re-called the multiplex PCR reads with MiXCR. The data show approximately 210,000 distinct CDR3 sequences, approximately 29% seen once. The source is a man in his forties or fifties with Graves' ophthalmopathy. Sequenced input: peripheral blood. V is TRBV15 and J is TRBJ1-6; the D gene is possibly TRBD1 (5 bases). DNA of the CDR3: TGTGCCACCAGCAGAAGCAGGGAGCGTGCTTCACCCCTCCACTTT. Protein: CATSRSRERASPLHF. The whole variable domain, remainder taken from reference TRBV15 and TRBJ1-6, is DAMVIQNPRYQVTQFGKPVTLSCSQTLNHNVMYWYQQKSSQAPKLLFHYYDKDFNNEADTPDNFQSRRPNTSFCFLDIRSPGLGDTAMYLCATSRSRERASPLHFGNGTRLTVT.